This T cell receptor beta chain was captured in a study of T cells after yellow fever vaccination. Whole-study context: Each low-cell-number fraction was prepared by means of SMART-Seq v4 Ultra Low Input. Study results and limitations: Detected again after the booster were most primary-vaccination clones, at nearly 97% CD4 and about 89% CD8. CD4 and CD8 compartments shared a small share of clonotypes, likely from convergent recombination.

To note about this clonotype: Its antigen is still unknown.

A 5'RACE template-switching step, the method used to make TCR cDNA, added a universal primer site and UMIs. MiXCR, run by TCRdb on the 5' RACE reads, gives a single entry per CDR3 protein. The data contain approximately 600,000 distinct CDR3 sequences, roughly an eighth of them singletons. This CDR3 has 13 amino acids. Germline V gene lookup returns CDR1 LGHDT and CDR2 YNNKEL (reference sequence). V was trimmed by 7 bases and J by 2 bases, leaving 11 bases between them. The source is a man in his thirties or forties who received the YFV17D yellow fever vaccine. The sample consisted of PBMCs, taken on the day of the yellow fever booster vaccination. The chain couples TRBV3-1 to TRBJ2-5; D call uncertain. The CDR3 DNA follows: TGTGCCAGCAAGTCTGGCGGACAAGAGACCCAGTACTTC. Translating gives CASKSGGQETQYF.